The entry below gives a single T cell receptor (beta chain) sequence along with its context. Patients chosen for sequencing had shown CD8+CD57+ cell expansion by flow cytometry. Patients had not yet gotten any therapy when their blood was taken for sampling. For CDR3 and TCR beta VDJ profiling, genomic DNA was the template used. TCRdb ran MiXCR on the reads and lists one entry per CDR3 protein. The top ten hold 7% to 10% of the sample, which has roughly 240,000 distinct CDR3 sequences, around 43% seen once. This sample is part of a study of CD8+CD57+ T cells in acquired aplastic anemia. The germline V gene has CDR1 LNHDA and CDR2 SQIVND (reference sequence). The CDR3 consists of 16 residues. The ends were cut back, 9 bases at V and 2 bases at J, with 20 bases in the middle.

Sequencing was performed on sorted CD4+, CD8+, or CD8+CD57+ T cells (not recorded which) from PBMCs. The clonotype was recovered from a human donor with aplastic anemia. The gene calls are TRBV19 and TRBJ2-1, with a possible D match to TRBD1 (6 bases). In DNA form, the CDR3 reads TGTGCCAGCGCACAGGGAGCCCTACGAGCCTACAATGAGCAGTTCTTC. This codes for CASAQGALRAYNEQFF.